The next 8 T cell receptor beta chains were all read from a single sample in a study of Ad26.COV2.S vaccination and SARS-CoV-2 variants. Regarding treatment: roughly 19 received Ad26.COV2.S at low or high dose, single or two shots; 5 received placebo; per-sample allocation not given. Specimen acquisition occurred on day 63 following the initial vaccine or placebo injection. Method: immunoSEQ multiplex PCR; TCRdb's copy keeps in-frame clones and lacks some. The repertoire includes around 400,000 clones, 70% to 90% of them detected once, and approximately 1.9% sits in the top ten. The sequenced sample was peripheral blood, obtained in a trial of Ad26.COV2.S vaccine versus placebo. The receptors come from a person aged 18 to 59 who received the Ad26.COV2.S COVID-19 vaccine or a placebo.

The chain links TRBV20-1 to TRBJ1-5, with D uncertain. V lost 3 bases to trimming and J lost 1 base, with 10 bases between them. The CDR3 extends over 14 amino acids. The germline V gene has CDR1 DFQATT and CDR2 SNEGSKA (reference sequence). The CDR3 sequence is CSASRGRSNQPQHF. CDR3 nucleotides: TGCAGTGCTAGTCGCGGGAGGAGCAATCAGCCCCAGCATTTT.

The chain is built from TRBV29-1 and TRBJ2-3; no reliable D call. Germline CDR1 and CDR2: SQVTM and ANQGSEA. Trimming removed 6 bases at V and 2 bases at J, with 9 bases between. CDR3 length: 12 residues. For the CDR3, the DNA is TGCAGCGTAACACAAGACACAGATACGCAGTATTTT. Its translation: CSVTQDTDTQYF.

The CDR3 bases are TGCGCCAGCAGCCAAGAGGCCAGCGGGCAGCAGTTCTTC. Translation gives CASSQEASGQQFF. The chain carries TRBV4-1 and TRBJ2-1; possibly TRBD2 for D (6 bases). Trimming shortened V by 0 bases and J by 11 bases, and 11 bases separated the two germline ends. The CDR3 is 13 amino acids. CDR1 and CDR2 (germline): MGHRA, YSYEKL.

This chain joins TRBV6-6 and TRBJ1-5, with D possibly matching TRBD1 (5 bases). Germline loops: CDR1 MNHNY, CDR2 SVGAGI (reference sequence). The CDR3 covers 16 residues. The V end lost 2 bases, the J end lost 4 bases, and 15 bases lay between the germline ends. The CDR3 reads CASSYTAGQGNQPQHF. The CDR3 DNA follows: TGTGCCAGCAGTTACACGGCGGGGCAGGGTAATCAGCCCCAGCATTTT.

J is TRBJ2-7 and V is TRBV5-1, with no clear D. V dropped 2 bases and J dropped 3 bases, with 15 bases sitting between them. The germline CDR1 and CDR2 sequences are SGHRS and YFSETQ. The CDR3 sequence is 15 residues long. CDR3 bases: TGCGCCAGCAGCTTTAGGGCGGAGCAACGCTACGAGCAGTACTTC. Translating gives CASSFRAEQRYEQYF.

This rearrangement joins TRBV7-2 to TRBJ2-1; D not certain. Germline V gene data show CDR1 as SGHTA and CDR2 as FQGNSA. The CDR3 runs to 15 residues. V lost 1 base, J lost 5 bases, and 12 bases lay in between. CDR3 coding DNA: TGTGCCAGCAGCTTAGTGCCGAACCCGAACAATGAGCAGTTCTTC. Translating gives CASSLVPNPNNEQFF.

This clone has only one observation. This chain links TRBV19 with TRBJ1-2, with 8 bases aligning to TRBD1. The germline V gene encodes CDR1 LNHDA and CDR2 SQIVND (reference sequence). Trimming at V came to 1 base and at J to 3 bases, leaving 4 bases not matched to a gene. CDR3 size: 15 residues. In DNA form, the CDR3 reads TGTGCCAGTAGTATAGGAGGGACAGGTTACTATGGCTACACCTTC. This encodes CASSIGGTGYYGYTF. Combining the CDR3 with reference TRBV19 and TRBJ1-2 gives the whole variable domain DGGITQSPKYLFRKEGQNVTLSCEQNLNHDAMYWYRQDPGQGLRLIYYSQIVNDFQKGDIAEGYSVSREKKESFPLTVTSAQKNPTAFYLCASSIGGTGYYGYTFGSGTRLTVV.

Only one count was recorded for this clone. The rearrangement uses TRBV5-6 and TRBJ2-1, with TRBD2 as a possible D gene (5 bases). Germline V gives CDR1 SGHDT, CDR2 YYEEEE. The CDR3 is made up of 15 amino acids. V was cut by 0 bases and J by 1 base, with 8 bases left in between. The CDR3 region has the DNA TGTGCCAGCAGCTTGGTCGGGGAGTCCTACAATGAGCAGTTCTTC. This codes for CASSLVGESYNEQFF.